These 21 T cell receptor beta chains originate from one sample sequenced in a study of T cells in Graves' hyperthyroidism and ophthalmopathy (dated by TCRdb to between 2018 and 2021). Library preparation employed multiplex PCR. For sequencing, an Illumina HiSeq 2000 was employed. Amplification of TCR beta CDR3 regions was carried out from RNA transcripts. The TCR CDR3 was subjected to a first round of RT-PCR using the HTBI primer set and the Qiagen OneStep RT-PCR kit. The public reads were reprocessed in TCRdb via fastp at Q25 and MiXCR, keeping in-frame beta chains. Every entry covers one CDR3 protein and lists the most common genes and DNA from its rows. This sample has some 500,000 distinct CDR3 sequences in its table, and over 13% of those were observed once. The ten largest account for roughly 17% of the sample. The sample taken for sequencing was blood. The origin of the receptors is a woman aged 18-29 years with Graves' hyperthyroidism.

This clonotype came up many times. This sequence joins TRBV27 and TRBJ1-1; D is uncertain. The CDR3 is 14 amino acids. V lost 5 bases and J 1 base, leaving 11 bases between the germline ends. Germline assignment: CDR1 MNHEY and CDR2 SMNVEV (reference sequence). This CDR3 reads CASSGYEKNTEAFF. The DNA of the CDR3 is TGTGCCAGCAGTGGGTACGAGAAGAACACTGAAGCTTTCTTT.

This clonotype was counted at least ten times. The rearrangement links TRBV11-2 to TRBJ2-2, with 9 bases identical to TRBD2. Germline V gives CDR1 SGHAT, CDR2 FQNNGV. J was trimmed by 4 bases and V by 4 bases; bases with no gene match: 10. The CDR3 extends over 17 amino acids. As DNA, the CDR3 is TGTGCCAGCAGCTCATTTGGCGGGAGGGCTCTCACCGGGGAGCTGTTTTTT. Translating it yields CASSSFGGRALTGELFF.

The chain recombines TRBV20-1 with TRBJ2-1; 13 positions match TRBD2. V shed 0 bases, J shed 4 bases, and the junction held 15 bases outside the gene matches. The V gene's germline CDR1 is DFQATT and CDR2 SNEGSKA (reference sequence). This CDR3 has 20 residues. The DNA for the CDR3 is TGCAGTGCTAGAGATGGGGGGACTAGCGGGATCCCACCTGTTTACAATGAGCAGTTCTTC. Translated: CSARDGGTSGIPPVYNEQFF.

This chain connects TRBV5-6 to TRBJ1-5; D possibly corresponds to TRBD1 (6 bases). V was pared by 2 bases and J by 1 base, with 10 bases between. The CDR3 runs to 15 residues. Germline V gene lookup returns CDR1 SGHDT and CDR2 YYEEEE. The CDR3 DNA is TGTGCCAGCAGCTTTTTCGACAGGAGCAATCAGCCCCAGCATTTT. Protein sequence: CASSFFDRSNQPQHF. Based on the CDR3 plus reference TRBV5-6 and TRBJ1-5, the full variable domain is DAGVTQSPTHLIKTRGQQVTLRCSPKSGHDTVSWYQQALGQGPQFIFQYYEEEERQRGNFPDRFSGHQFPNYSSELNVNALLLGDSALYLCASSFFDRSNQPQHFGDGTRLSIL.

This clonotype was counted at least ten times. J is TRBJ1-1 and V is TRBV10-3, with a possible D match to TRBD1 (5 bases). V was shortened by 6 bases and J by 1 base, with 9 bases between the two germline ends. The CDR3 totals 13 residues. Germline-derived CDR1 and CDR2 are ENHRY and SYGVKD. The CDR3 here is CAISRDGNTEAFF. Here the CDR3 DNA reads TGTGCCATCAGCCGGGACGGGAACACTGAAGCTTTCTTT.

This clonotype has a count of ten or more. The CDR3 sequence is CASSPYVEAGRGDTQYF. The CDR3 region has the DNA TGCGCCAGCAGCCCGTACGTCGAGGCTGGACGGGGGGATACGCAGTATTTT. The chain uses TRBV5-1 and TRBJ2-3, with D possibly being TRBD2 (6 bases). This CDR3 region has 17 residues. Looked up from germline, CDR1 is SGHRS and CDR2 is YFSETQ. With 4 bases removed from V and 6 bases from J, the gap between germline ends came to 24 bases.

On this clonotype itself: A single base separates this from a much larger clone, so it may be a read error. This sequence joins TRBV28 and TRBJ2-4, with D perhaps being TRBD1 or TRBD2 (5 bases each). The CDR3 covers 14 residues. Germline V gene sequence: CDR1 MDHEN, CDR2 SYDVKM. The chain's CDR3 is CAGSLGTLKNIQYF. CDR3 DNA: TGTGCCGGCAGTTTGGGGACGTTGAAAAACATTCAGTACTTC.

This clonotype was seen many times. This chain links TRBV15 with TRBJ2-7, with 10 bases that match TRBD1. CDR1 and CDR2 from the germline V gene are LNHNV and YYDKDF (reference sequence). This CDR3 spans 17 amino acids. V shed 7 bases and J 2 bases; nucleotides not matched to a gene: 14. CDR3 nucleotide sequence: TGTGCCACCACACCCCTCTACGGACAGGGGGGGACCTACGAGCAGTACTTC. Translating gives CATTPLYGQGGTYEQYF.

This clonotype was picked up many times. The rearrangement uses TRBV4-1 and TRBJ1-1; D is unresolved. The CDR3 has 17 amino acids. The ends were cut back, 0 bases at V and 0 bases at J, with 14 bases in the middle. The germline gives CDR1 MGHRA, CDR2 YSYEKL. The CDR3 coding sequence is TGCGCCAGCAGCCAAGATTTGACGCCACAGATGAACACTGAAGCTTTCTTT. As protein: CASSQDLTPQMNTEAFF.

This clonotype was picked up a small number of times. This chain uses TRBV4-2 with TRBJ2-3; tentative D call: TRBD2 (6 bases). The CDR3 has 15 residues. Trimming left V 6 bases short and J 2 bases short, with 15 bases between. Germline CDR1 is LGHNA and CDR2 is YNFKEQ. The CDR3 is CASRGSGYLTDTQYF. CDR3 in DNA: TGTGCCAGCAGAGGTAGCGGATATCTCACAGATACGCAGTATTTT.

This clonotype was counted ten times or more. J is TRBJ2-2 and V is TRBV7-3, with TRBD2 identical over 7 bases. Losses at the gene ends were 1 base for V and 2 bases for J; bases not matched to a gene: 4. CDR3 size: 16 residues. Germline V gene data show CDR1 as SGHTA and CDR2 as FQGTGA. CDR3 loop: CASSLMASGNTGELFF. The DNA for the CDR3 is TGTGCCAGCAGCTTAATGGCTAGCGGTAACACCGGGGAGCTGTTTTTT.

This clonotype occurred many times. The chain combines TRBV28 with TRBJ2-6; D is unclear. There are 13 residues in the CDR3. CDR1 MDHEN and CDR2 SYDVKM come from the germline V gene. The V end was cut by 10 bases, the J end by 0 bases, with 7 bases between. The CDR3 DNA reads TGTGCCATCGAGACCTCTGGGGCCAACGTCCTGACTTTC. Translation gives CAIETSGANVLTF.

This chain links TRBV9 with TRBJ2-1, with D possibly matching TRBD2 (6 bases). From germline, CDR1 is SGDLS and CDR2 YYNGEE. The CDR3 runs 15 residues. V gave up 4 bases and J gave up 9 bases, with 20 bases separating them. The DNA of the CDR3 is TGTGCCAGCAGCCCGGACGGTTATGGGGGGACTGAGCAGTTCTTC. It encodes CASSPDGYGGTEQFF.

This chain uses TRBV3-1 with TRBJ1-5; a weak D match, TRBD1 (5 bases). Germline assignment: CDR1 LGHDT and CDR2 YNNKEL (reference sequence). The V end was cut by 1 base, the J end by 2 bases, with 12 bases between. This CDR3 is 16 amino acids long. CDR3 sequence reads: CASSQGTLGGNQPQHF. Written as DNA, the CDR3 is TGTGCCAGCAGCCAAGGGACACTCGGAGGCAATCAGCCCCAGCATTTT.

Ten or more counts support this clonotype. V is TRBV11-3 and J is TRBJ2-7; the match to TRBD2 covers 7 bases. The CDR3 is 15 amino acids. The junction had 6 bases not matched to a gene; V was cut back by 3 bases and J by 1 base. Germline CDR1 reads SGHNT; CDR2 reads YENEEA. The chain's CDR3 is CASSFVASGSYEQYF. In nucleotides, the CDR3 is TGTGCCAGCAGCTTTGTCGCTAGCGGATCCTACGAGCAGTACTTC.

This clonotype was seen at least ten times. The chain is built from TRBV7-3 and TRBJ2-5, with 9 bases lining up with TRBD1. The CDR3 is made up of 15 amino acids. Germline CDR1 reads SGHTA; CDR2 reads FQGTGA. V lost 5 bases, J lost 10 bases, and 14 bases stayed unmatched. The CDR3 reads CASSPPGQGPGGQYF. Written as DNA, the CDR3 is TGTGCCAGCAGCCCGCCGGGACAGGGACCGGGGGGCCAGTACTTC.

The sample holds many counts of this clonotype. The DNA of the CDR3 is TGTGCCAGCAGTTTCTCTAACAGGGACTTCTATGGCTACACCTTC. This translates into CASSFSNRDFYGYTF. The V call is TRBV27, the J call TRBJ1-2; a weak D match, TRBD1 (6 bases). This CDR3 region has 15 residues. CDR1 MNHEY and CDR2 SMNVEV come from the germline V gene (reference sequence). Trimming took off 3 bases at V and 4 bases at J, with 15 bases between the two ends.

This clonotype was seen many times. A much larger clone differs by one base, so this may be a read error. The chain uses TRBV25-1 and TRBJ2-3; 7 positions agree with TRBD2. This CDR3 region has 16 residues. The germline gives CDR1 MGHDK, CDR2 SYGVNS. Trimming cost V 2 bases and J 1 base; bases outside gene matches: 6. CDR3 protein: CASSEGRLAGTDTQYF. The CDR3 nucleotides are TGTGCCAGCAGTGAAGGGAGGCTAGCGGGCACAGATACGCAGTATTTT.

The table lists this clonotype with a few counts. This sequence joins TRBV3-1 and TRBJ2-1, with D tentatively TRBD1 or TRBD2 (6 bases each). This CDR3 has 15 residues. Per the germline V gene, CDR1 is LGHDT and CDR2 is YNNKEL (reference sequence). Trimming shortened V by 4 bases and J by 8 bases, and 18 bases separated the two germline ends. CDR3 residues: CASSPLIVGGHEQFF. CDR3 sequence (DNA): TGTGCCAGCAGCCCCCTAATAGTAGGGGGGCATGAGCAGTTCTTC.

This clonotype was counted a few times. The chain employs TRBV7-9 and TRBJ1-5, with D uncertain. The V and J ends lost 1 base and 16 bases respectively, with 20 bases between them. Germline V CDR1 and CDR2: SEHNR, FQNEAQ (reference sequence). This CDR3 is 14 amino acids long. In DNA, the CDR3 is TGTGCCAGCAGCTTAGGAGTGGAAGCCCTGGGCCAACATTTT. Its protein is CASSLGVEALGQHF.

This clonotype was counted ten times or more. This chain links TRBV7-9 with TRBJ2-7, with 11 bases lining up with TRBD2. J gave up 2 bases and V 0 bases, and 3 bases lay outside the gene matches. The CDR3 covers 16 residues. Germline CDR1 SEHNR, CDR2 FQNEAQ (reference sequence). The CDR3, as DNA: TGTGCCAGCAGCTTAGCTGATAGCGGGAGGGCCTACGAGCAGTACTTC. Translating it yields CASSLADSGRAYEQYF.